The 23 T cell receptor beta chains below come from one sample, sequenced in a study of CD8 T cells in Susac syndrome. cDNA came from roughly 0.5 to 1 ug RNA primed by random hexamers. TCRdb redid the calling of the immunoSEQ multiplex PCR reads with MiXCR, one entry per CDR3 protein. This table holds around 200,000 distinct CDR3 sequences, roughly 96% found once. What was sequenced was CD4+ T cells from PBMCs. Source of these receptors: a human donor in good health.

This chain uses TRBV27 with TRBJ2-4; D possibly uses TRBD1 or TRBD2 (5 bases each). This CDR3 is 16 amino acids long. The V gene lost 0 bases and the J gene lost 0 bases, with 9 bases spanning the gap. Germline CDR1 and CDR2: MNHEY and SMNVEV (reference sequence). The CDR3 sequence: CASSLSLGVAKNIQYF. Written as DNA, the CDR3 is TGTGCCAGCAGTTTATCGTTGGGGGTAGCCAAAAACATTCAGTACTTC.

The chain recombines TRBV7-2 with TRBJ2-7; no clear D. V lost 5 bases and J lost 9, with 11 bases in between. The CDR3 is 11 residues long. CDR1 is SGHTA, CDR2 FQGNSA, per germline. CDR3 region: CASSARDRQYF. The CDR3 DNA reads TGTGCCAGCAGCGCCCGAGATCGGCAGTACTTC.

V and J are TRBV29-1 and TRBJ1-2; 8 positions match TRBD1. V lost 7 bases and J lost 8; bases outside the gene matches: 6. The CDR3 totals 11 residues. Germline V gene data show CDR1 as SQVTM and CDR2 as ANQGSEA. CDR3 protein: CSAYRGGGYTF. The CDR3, as DNA: TGCAGCGCCTACAGGGGGGGCGGCTACACCTTC.

This clonotype was counted a single time. The rearrangement joins TRBV3-1 to TRBJ1-2; 10 nucleotides line up with TRBD1. CDR1 and CDR2 (germline): LGHDT, YNNKEL (reference sequence). V lost 2 bases and J lost 8; bases outside the gene matches: 5. The CDR3 covers 14 residues. In DNA form, the CDR3 reads TGTGCCAGCAGCCAATCCGGGACAGGGGTGGGCTACACCTTC. It translates to CASSQSGTGVGYTF.

This clonotype appeared once. This chain uses TRBV12-3 or TRBV12-4 with TRBJ2-7; 11 bases match TRBD2. After removal of 1 base from V and 1 base from J, the junction contained 9 bases not matched to a gene. The CDR3 runs 18 residues. CDR3 bases: TGTGCCAGCAGTTTAGGGGAGACTAGCGGGATTGGGTCCTACGAGCAGTACGTC. Its protein product is CASSLGETSGIGSYEQYV.

V and J are TRBV5-1 and TRBJ2-5; 7 bases align to TRBD2. The V gene's germline CDR1 is SGHRS and CDR2 YFSETQ. After removal of 5 bases from V and 2 bases from J, the junction contained 3 bases not matched to a gene. The CDR3 consists of 13 residues. The CDR3 DNA sequence: TGCGCCAGCAGGCGGCGGGGGCAAGAGACCCAGTACTTC. Protein product: CASRRRGQETQYF. The whole variable domain, filled in from reference TRBV5-1 and TRBJ2-5, reads KAGVTQTPRYLIKTRGQQVTLSCSPISGHRSVSWYQQTPGQGLQFLFEYFSETQRNKGNFPGRFSGRQFSNSRSEMNVSTLELGDSALYLCASRRRGQETQYFGPGTRLLVL.

The rearrangement uses TRBV24-1 and TRBJ2-3, with 10 bases lining up with TRBD2. V shed 4 bases and J 9 bases; nucleotides not matched to a gene: 9. The CDR3 has 15 amino acids. Germline V gene data show CDR1 as KGHDR and CDR2 as SFDVKD. In DNA, the CDR3 is TGTGCCACCAGTGAGGAGCTAGCGGGAGCAGGCACGCAGTATTTT. Translating it yields CATSEELAGAGTQYF.

This rearrangement joins TRBV12-3 or TRBV12-4 to TRBJ2-4; 10 nucleotides match TRBD2. After removal of 1 base from V and 7 bases from J, the junction contained 4 bases not matched to a gene. The CDR3 totals 15 residues. The CDR3 nucleotides read TGTGCCAGCAGTTTAGGGCTAGCGGGAGCGAACATTCAGTACTTC. Protein product: CASSLGLAGANIQYF.

The chain has TRBV29-1 and TRBJ1-4; D might be TRBD1 (5 bases). Trimming took off 4 bases at V and 6 bases at J, with 9 bases between the two ends. CDR3 length equals 12 residues. From germline, CDR1 is SQVTM and CDR2 ANQGSEA. The CDR3 DNA reads TGCAGCGTTGGAGGGGCGGATGAAAAACTGTTTTTT. Translating it yields CSVGGADEKLFF.

CDR3 DNA: TGTGCCAGCACCGGACTAGCGGGAGACGGGGAGCTGTTTTTT. It encodes CASTGLAGDGELFF. V is TRBV3-1 and J is TRBJ2-2; 13 bases agree with TRBD2. The CDR3 is 14 residues long. Losses at the gene ends were 7 bases for V and 7 bases for J; bases not matched to a gene: 3. Germline CDR1 reads LGHDT; CDR2 reads YNNKEL (reference sequence).

V is TRBV28 and J is TRBJ2-1, with 8 positions matching TRBD2. The germline CDR1 and CDR2 sequences are MDHEN and SYDVKM. V lost 6 bases to trimming and J lost 2 bases; unmatched junction nucleotides: 9. This CDR3 has 16 amino acids. Written as DNA, the CDR3 is TGTGCCAGCAGCCTCGGGGGTAGCGGGACCTACAATGAGCAGTTCTTC. Protein product: CASSLGGSGTYNEQFF.

CDR3 residues: CASSRLGSGYTF. The CDR3 DNA reads TGTGCCAGCAGCCGGCTCGGCTCTGGCTACACCTTC. The chain joins TRBV3-1 to TRBJ1-2; no firm D call. The CDR3 extends over 12 amino acids. Germline V gene lookup returns CDR1 LGHDT and CDR2 YNNKEL (reference sequence). Trimming left V 4 bases short and J 7 bases short, with 10 bases between.

The chain couples TRBV24-1 to TRBJ2-5; D is possibly TRBD2 (5 bases). Germline loops: CDR1 KGHDR, CDR2 SFDVKD. Trimming removed 10 bases from V and 2 bases from J, with 16 bases in between. CDR3 length equals 14 residues. The CDR3 is CATGGPLGQETQYF. As DNA, the CDR3 is TGTGCCACTGGAGGCCCCCTTGGACAAGAGACCCAGTACTTC.

The chain combines TRBV7-9 with TRBJ2-7; the D is unclear. Germline V gene lookup returns CDR1 SEHNR and CDR2 FQNEAQ (reference sequence). Trimming removed 1 base from V and 6 bases from J, with 7 bases in between. The CDR3 has 12 amino acids. The CDR3 nucleotides are TGTGCCAGCAGCTTAGTGGGGATCGAGCAGTACGTC. Its protein product is CASSLVGIEQYV.

J is TRBJ2-1 and V is TRBV12-3 or TRBV12-4; 14 bases are a match to TRBD2. The length of the CDR3 is 16 residues. J gave up 6 bases and V 3 bases, and 4 bases lay outside the gene matches. The CDR3 DNA sequence: TGTGCCAGCAGTTTCCCCGGGACTAGCGGGAGCAATGAGCAGTTCTTC. Translating it yields CASSFPGTSGSNEQFF.

V gene TRBV24-1 combines with J gene TRBJ2-3; D is possibly TRBD2 (6 bases). V was trimmed by 8 bases and J by 6 bases, leaving 14 bases between them. This CDR3 is built from 13 residues. Germline V CDR1 and CDR2: KGHDR, SFDVKD. The CDR3 sequence is CATMGEVTDTQYF. DNA of the CDR3: TGTGCCACCATGGGGGAGGTTACCGATACGCAGTATTTT.

V gene TRBV29-1 combines with J gene TRBJ2-1; TRBD2 agrees at 8 bases. V was clipped by 5 bases and J by 5 bases; unmatched bases: 5. CDR3 length: 13 amino acids. The germline V gene has CDR1 SQVTM and CDR2 ANQGSEA. CDR3 nucleotide sequence: TGCAGCGTTAGGGTGACTAGCGACAATGAGCAGTTCTTC. Translating it yields CSVRVTSDNEQFF.

This chain uses TRBV19 with TRBJ2-3, with unresolved D. Germline V gives CDR1 LNHDA, CDR2 SQIVND (reference sequence). The CDR3 totals 12 residues. V dropped 3 bases and J dropped 5 bases, with 6 bases sitting between them. In DNA, the CDR3 is TGTGCCAGTAGTATTTGGGGAGATACGCAGTATTTT. Its translation: CASSIWGDTQYF.

The rearrangement uses TRBV27 and TRBJ2-7; D call uncertain. In germline, CDR1 is MNHEY, CDR2 SMNVEV (reference sequence). The CDR3 sequence is 14 residues long. V shed 4 bases and J shed 3 bases, with 13 bases lying between them. CDR3 bases: TGTGCCAGCAGTTCCTATCTAGGCAGCTACGAGCAGTACTTC. Translation: CASSSYLGSYEQYF.

This chain joins TRBV7-9 and TRBJ2-5, with D tentatively TRBD1 or TRBD2 (5 bases each). The CDR3 extends over 14 amino acids. The germline V gene has CDR1 SEHNR and CDR2 FQNEAQ (reference sequence). V was cut by 5 bases and J by 5 bases, with 15 bases left in between. CDR3 residues: CASSPMAWGETQYF. The CDR3, as DNA: TGTGCCAGCAGCCCGATGGCATGGGGGGAGACCCAGTACTTC.

For the CDR3, the DNA is TGTGCCAGCAGCTTAGTCGGGGGGGCCTATGGCTACACCTTC. Translation gives CASSLVGGAYGYTF. The V gene is TRBV13, the J gene TRBJ1-2; the D gene is possibly TRBD1 (6 bases). Germline V gives CDR1 PRHDT, CDR2 FYEKMQ (reference sequence). The V gene lost 1 base and the J gene lost 4 bases, with 10 bases spanning the gap. The CDR3 runs to 14 residues.

CDR3 sequence (DNA): TGTGCCAGCAGCTTAGTTCGGCAGGGAAGTCGAGAAAAACTGTTTTTT. It codes for CASSLVRQGSREKLFF. The V and J genes are TRBV7-9 and TRBJ1-4; D may be TRBD1 (5 bases). Germline CDR1 reads SEHNR; CDR2 reads FQNEAQ (reference sequence). The CDR3 contains 16 residues. V was clipped by 1 base and J by 8 bases, with 17 bases between them.

The chain couples TRBV2 to TRBJ2-5; D remains unclear. Germline CDR1 SNHLY, CDR2 FYNNEI. This CDR3 comprises 14 residues. V gave up 3 bases and J gave up 1 base, with 9 bases separating them. Here the CDR3 reads CASSDSNVQETQYF. In DNA form, the CDR3 reads TGTGCCAGCAGTGATTCCAACGTCCAAGAGACCCAGTACTTC. Full variable domain (missing parts from reference TRBV2 and TRBJ2-5): EPEVTQTPSHQVTQMGQEVILRCVPISNHLYFYWYRQILGQKVEFLVSFYNNEISEKSEIFDDQFSVERPDGSNFTLKIRSTKLEDSAMYFCASSDSNVQETQYFGPGTRLLVL.